This T cell receptor (beta chain) was observed in a study of blood T cell repertoires in COVID-19 (TCRdb year 2020). For the wider study: Collaborator samples came from the United States, Italy and Spain and covered acute and convalescent phases of COVID-19. Where HLA class I and class II types were available, the types were taken from metadata supplied by the sample provider, not from assay-based typing. The sample metadata nearly always contained a de-identified subject ID, COVID-19 status, age in years and sex. The dataset comprised deeply sampled blood TCRbeta repertoires from subjects exposed to, actively infected with, or recovered from COVID-19. The samples were drawn from two sources: the first 160 participants of the ongoing ImmuneRACE study, and approximately 1,300 subjects contributed by 6 global collaborators. The material from the prospective study consisted of cDNA or gDNA derived from T cells, B-cell-depleted T cells, or PBMCs. A freely available public database, intended as a resource for researchers studying the immune response to SARS-CoV-2, is where the repertoires were released.

TCRbeta CDR3 regions were amplified from genomic DNA using the immunoSEQ Assay, a bias-controlled multiplex PCR. The authors' pipeline ran thus. Nucleated cell counts per sample were estimated from amplification of reference gene primers within the assay. To quantify the absolute abundance of each unique TCRbeta CDR3 rearrangement, sequence reads were collapsed and filtered. For each sample, productive Simpson clonality was calculated as the square root of Simpson's diversity index over productive rearrangements. Entries here come from immuneACCESS through TCRdb and include only in-frame sequences with V and J called. Some clones fail to appear in such tables; in the studies checked, an unresolved V gene covers under half of the shortfall, and the cause of the remainder is unknown. V, J and clone size reflect that table, while D and trimming were determined from the DNA. This sample lists 350,000 to 550,000 clones; 87% were detected once. The top ten clones comprise roughly 1.9% of the sample.

The CDR3 holds 13 amino acids from the cysteine to the phenylalanine. The sequence is cut down to CDR3 DNA, 39 bases in frame from base 1. V and J are trimmed by 9 bases and 9 bases, and the gene matches miss 14 bases of the junction. This clone came up a few times. Its antigen is still unknown. No clone much larger than this one lies a single base away; base qualities are absent. Participants in the prospective study were aged roughly 18 to 100 years, lived in about two dozen United States geographic areas, and enrolled through a virtual design. In the prospective study, participants were assigned to cohorts based on the clinical history participants reported in a screening survey and a study questionnaire. Each participant in the prospective study had whole blood, serum and a nasopharyngeal or oropharyngeal swab collected by mobile phlebotomists. Prospective study participants could optionally give additional blood draws and questionnaires over an approximately 2-month period. Blood samples from the prospective study were shipped frozen or at room temperature prior to DNA extraction.

On the study overall, not on this receptor specifically: How much clinical and demographic metadata was included differed by source and by participant, and the metadata was provided uncurated.

Sample: PBMCs or T cells enriched from blood (not recorded which). This sequence was found in a young woman with acute COVID-19. The chain is made from TRBV5-3 and TRBJ1-2, with 7 bases in between that match TRBD1. TRBV5-3 is recorded as an ORF, its role being uncertain. Read as DNA, the sequence is TGTGCCACCCCGGACAGGTGTCTTGGTAGCTACACCTTC. This gives the protein CATPDRCLGSYTF.